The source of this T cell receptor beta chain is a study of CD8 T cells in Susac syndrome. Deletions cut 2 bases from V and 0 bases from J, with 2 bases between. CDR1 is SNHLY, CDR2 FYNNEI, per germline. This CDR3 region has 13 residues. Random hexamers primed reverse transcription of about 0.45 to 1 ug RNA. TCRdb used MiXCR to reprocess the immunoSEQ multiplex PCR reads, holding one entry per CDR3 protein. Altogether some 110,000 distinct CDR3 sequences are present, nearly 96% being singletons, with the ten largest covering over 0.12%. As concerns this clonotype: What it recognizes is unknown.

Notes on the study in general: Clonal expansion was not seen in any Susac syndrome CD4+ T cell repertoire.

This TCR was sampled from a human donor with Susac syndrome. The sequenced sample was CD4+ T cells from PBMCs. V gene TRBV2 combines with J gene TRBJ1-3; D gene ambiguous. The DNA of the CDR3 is TGTGCCAGCAGTGAAACCTCTGGAAACACCATATATTTT. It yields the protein CASSETSGNTIYF. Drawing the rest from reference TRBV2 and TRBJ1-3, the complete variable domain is EPEVTQTPSHQVTQMGQEVILRCVPISNHLYFYWYRQILGQKVEFLVSFYNNEISEKSEIFDDQFSVERPDGSNFTLKIRSTKLEDSAMYFCASSETSGNTIYFGEGSWLTVV.